Below, 9 T cell receptor beta chains from the same sample are listed, as sequenced in a study of blood T cell repertoires in COVID-19. Some clones are missing from TCRdb's copy, which holds only in-frame ones; the method was immunoSEQ multiplex PCR. The sample has around 120,000 clones, over 70% seen once. The specimen was peripheral blood. All receptors derive from an elderly man with active or convalescent COVID-19.

In this sample, this clone turned up once. The chain carries TRBV6-5 and TRBJ2-7; 14 bases are shared with TRBD2. The ends lost 6 bases at V and 2 bases at J; junction bases unmatched: 3. CDR1 and CDR2 from the germline V gene are MNHEY and SVGAGI. This CDR3 is built from 15 residues. The CDR3 DNA sequence: TGTGCCAGCAGCCCGGGACTAGCGGGGGCCTACGAGCAGTACTTC. Its protein product is CASSPGLAGAYEQYF.

The V and J genes are TRBV7-8 and TRBJ2-7; D might be TRBD2 (7 bases). V dropped 0 bases and J dropped 4 bases, with 16 bases sitting between them. Germline lookup yields CDR1 SGHVS and CDR2 FQNEAQ. The CDR3 is 16 amino acids. CDR3 protein: CASSLARRGAPYEQYF. The CDR3 bases are TGTGCCAGCAGCTTAGCGAGACGGGGGGCTCCTTACGAGCAGTACTTC. Based on the CDR3 plus reference TRBV7-8 and TRBJ2-7, the full variable domain is GAGVSQSPRYKVAKRGQDVALRCDPISGHVSLFWYQQALGQGPEFLTYFQNEAQLDKSGLPSDRFFAERPEGSVSTLKIQRTQQEDSAVYLCASSLARRGAPYEQYFGPGTRLTVT.

The chain has TRBV7-3 and TRBJ2-1, with 7 nucleotides matching TRBD2. Per the germline V gene, CDR1 is SGHTA and CDR2 is FQGTGA. J gave up 11 bases and V 7 bases, and 14 bases lay outside the gene matches. The CDR3 sequence is 14 residues long. In nucleotides, the CDR3 is TGTGCCAGCACTGAAAGTGGGGGGGTTCAAAAGCAGTTCTTC. This translates into CASTESGGVQKQFF.

The chain carries TRBV2 and TRBJ2-5; TRBD1 might be the D (6 bases). The length of the CDR3 is 13 residues. The germline V gene encodes CDR1 SNHLY and CDR2 FYNNEI. Trimming shortened V by 5 bases and J by 4 bases, and 11 bases separated the two germline ends. CDR3 sequence: CASSRTDLETQYF. The CDR3 DNA reads as TGTGCCAGCAGTCGGACAGATTTAGAGACCCAGTACTTC.

The chain uses TRBV7-2 and TRBJ1-2; D perhaps matches TRBD1 (5 bases). The germline V gene encodes CDR1 SGHTA and CDR2 FQGNSA. CDR3 length: 13 residues. V shed 1 base and J shed 8 bases, with 11 bases lying between them. CDR3 sequence (DNA): TGTGCCAGCAGCTTAGACAGGCGGGGAGGCTACACCTTC. It codes for CASSLDRRGGYTF.

The V gene is TRBV5-1, the J gene TRBJ1-4; D unclear. Germline V gene sequence: CDR1 SGHRS, CDR2 YFSETQ. There are 14 residues in the CDR3. V lost 0 bases and J 6 bases, leaving 9 bases between the germline ends. The CDR3 region is CASSLVGEDEKLFF. The CDR3 nucleotides are TGCGCCAGCAGCTTGGTGGGAGAGGATGAAAAACTGTTTTTT.

CDR3: CASSSRENNQPQHF. The DNA for the CDR3 is TGTGCCAGCAGCTCGAGGGAGAACAATCAGCCCCAGCATTTT. The chain joins TRBV5-8 to TRBJ1-5; D not resolved. CDR3 size: 14 residues. Trimming stripped 3 bases from V and 3 bases from J, with 10 bases between. Germline CDR1 is SGHTS and CDR2 is YDEGEE.

In its sample, this clone was seen a few times. V gene TRBV2 combines with J gene TRBJ1-1, with no clear D. Germline values: CDR1 SNHLY, CDR2 FYNNEI. The V and J ends lost 8 bases and 4 bases respectively, with 14 bases between them. The CDR3 extends over 13 amino acids. The CDR3: CASGTEGTTEAFF. In DNA, the CDR3 is TGTGCCAGCGGTACAGAAGGTACCACTGAAGCTTTCTTT.

V is TRBV6-2 or TRBV6-3 and J is TRBJ2-2; TRBD2 agrees at 10 bases. This CDR3 is built from 17 residues. Germline V CDR1 and CDR2: MNHEY, SVGEGT. Losses at the gene ends were 4 bases for V and 0 bases for J; bases not matched to a gene: 5. The CDR3 region is CASSFERGGANTGELFF. The CDR3 DNA sequence: TGTGCCAGCAGTTTTGAGCGGGGGGGCGCGAACACCGGGGAGCTGTTTTTT.